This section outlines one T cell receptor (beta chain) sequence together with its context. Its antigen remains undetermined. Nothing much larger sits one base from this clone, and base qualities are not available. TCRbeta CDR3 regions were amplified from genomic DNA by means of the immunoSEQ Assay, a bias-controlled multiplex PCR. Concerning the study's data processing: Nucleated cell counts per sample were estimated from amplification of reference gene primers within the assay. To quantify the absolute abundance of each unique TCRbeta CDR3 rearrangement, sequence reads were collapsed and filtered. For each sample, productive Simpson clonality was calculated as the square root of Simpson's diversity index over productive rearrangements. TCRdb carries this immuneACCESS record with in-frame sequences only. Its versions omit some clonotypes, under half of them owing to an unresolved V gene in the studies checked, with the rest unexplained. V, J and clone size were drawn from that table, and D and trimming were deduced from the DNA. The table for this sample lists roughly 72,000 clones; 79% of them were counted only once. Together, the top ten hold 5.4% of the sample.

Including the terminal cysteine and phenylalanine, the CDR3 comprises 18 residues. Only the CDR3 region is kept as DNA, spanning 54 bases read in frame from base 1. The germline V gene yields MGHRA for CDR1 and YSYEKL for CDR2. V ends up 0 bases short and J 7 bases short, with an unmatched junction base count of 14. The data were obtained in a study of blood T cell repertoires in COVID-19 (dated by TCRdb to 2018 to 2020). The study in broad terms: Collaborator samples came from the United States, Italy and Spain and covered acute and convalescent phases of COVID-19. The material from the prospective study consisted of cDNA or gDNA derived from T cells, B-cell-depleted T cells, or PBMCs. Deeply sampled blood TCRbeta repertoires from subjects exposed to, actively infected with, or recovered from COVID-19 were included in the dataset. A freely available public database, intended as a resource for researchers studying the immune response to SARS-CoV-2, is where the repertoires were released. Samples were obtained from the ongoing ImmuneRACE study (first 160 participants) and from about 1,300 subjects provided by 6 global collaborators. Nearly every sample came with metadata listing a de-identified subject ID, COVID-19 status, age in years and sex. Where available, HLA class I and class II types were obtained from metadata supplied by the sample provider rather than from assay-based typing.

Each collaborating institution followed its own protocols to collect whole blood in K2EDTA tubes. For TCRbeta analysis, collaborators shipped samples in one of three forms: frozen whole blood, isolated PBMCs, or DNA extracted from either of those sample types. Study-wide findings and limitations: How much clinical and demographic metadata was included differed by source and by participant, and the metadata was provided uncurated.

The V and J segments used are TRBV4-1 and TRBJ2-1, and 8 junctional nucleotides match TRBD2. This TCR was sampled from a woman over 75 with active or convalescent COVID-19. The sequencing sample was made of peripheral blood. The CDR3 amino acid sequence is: CASSQDPGRAGVDNEQFF. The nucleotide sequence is TGCGCCAGCAGCCAAGATCCAGGTCGAGCGGGGGTAGATAATGAGCAGTTCTTC.